This record covers a single T cell receptor beta chain. These data originate in a study of PD-L1 blockade in urothelial cancer. Study information: Enrolled patients had been treated previously with 0 to 3 chemotherapy regimens. Per blood sample, T cells had a median of roughly 150,000.

TCRdb's copy holds only in-frame clones and misses some; the assay was immunoSEQ multiplex PCR. There are some 38,000 clones in the sample; approximately 80% occur only once, and 13% to 15% lies in the top ten. This CDR3 is 15 amino acids long. Germline CDR1 MNHEY, CDR2 SMNVEV (reference sequence). V was trimmed by 8 bases and J by 1 base, leaving 15 bases between them. Indicated time point: pretreatment peripheral blood. This chain links TRBV27 with TRBJ1-5; the D gene is possibly TRBD1 (5 bases). The receptor was isolated from a man aged 80 or over with urothelial cancer. This material consisted of PBMCs, taken around atezolizumab (anti-PD-L1) treatment. DNA of the CDR3: TGTGCCAGCGGAGTGGGGGGATGGAGCAATCAGCCCCAGCATTTT. This gives the protein CASGVGGWSNQPQHF.